Listed below are T cell receptor beta chains from one sample, sequenced in a study of cytomegalovirus exposure and HLA in healthy donors. The method was immunoSEQ multiplex PCR; TCRdb's version includes in-frame clones alone and lacks a portion of them. Among 150,000 to 200,000 clones listed, about 9.4% were seen once. The source material was PBMCs. These receptors all come from a woman younger than 45 in good health and CMV-seropositive. CDR3s include the opening cysteine and the closing phenylalanine or tryptophan. A D gene is named only where the DNA matches it firmly. Size values are once, few and many counts, or a class for expanded clones, and some rows have none.

>-|13|TRBJ1-1|TRBV7-9|-
CASIETTASEAFF
TGTGCCAGCATTGAAACGACAGCATCTGAAGCTTTCTTT
>-|13|TRBJ1-2|TRBV6-1|few
CASSETGFYGYTF
TGTGCCAGCAGTGAAACAGGTTTCTATGGCTACACCTTC
>TRBD1|14|TRBJ2-7|TRBV5-4|-
CASSPGTETYEQYF
TGTGCCAGCAGCCCCGGGACAGAAACCTACGAGCAGTACTTC
>TRBD1|16|TRBJ1-4|TRBV2|few
CASSEQMTGVYVKLFF
TGTGCCAGCAGTGAACAAATGACAGGGGTATATGTAAAACTGTTTTTT
>TRBD2|16|TRBJ2-3|TRBV5-4|-
CASSFRLAGGLDTQYF
TGTGCCAGCAGCTTCCGACTAGCGGGAGGGTTGGATACGCAGTATTTT
>-|12|TRBJ2-7|TRBV30|few
CAWSHNMYEQYF
TGTGCCTGGAGCCACAACATGTACGAGCAGTACTTC
>TRBD1|14|TRBJ2-1|TRBV5-4|few
CASSLIQGATEQFF
TGTGCCAGCAGCTTGATTCAGGGGGCCACTGAGCAGTTCTTC
>TRBD2|15|TRBJ2-3|TRBV9|-
CASSAGTSGPDTQYF
TGTGCCAGCAGCGCCGGGACTAGCGGTCCAGATACGCAGTATTTT
>-|11|TRBJ1-2|TRBV29-1|-
CSVPRQDGYTF
TGCAGCGTTCCCCGACAGGATGGCTACACCTTC
>TRBD2|15|TRBJ2-7|TRBV11-2|few
CASSSQAGTNYEQYF
TGTGCCAGCAGCTCCCAAGCGGGGACCAACTACGAGCAGTACTTC
>TRBD2|16|TRBJ2-1|TRBV14|once
CASSHDFGRASNEQFF
TGTGCCAGCAGCCACGACTTCGGGAGGGCTTCCAATGAGCAGTTCTTC
>TRBD1|16|TRBJ2-2|TRBV19|-
CASSIFRGRRGGELFF
TGTGCCAGTAGTATATTCAGGGGGCGAAGGGGCGGGGAGCTGTTTTTT
>TRBD1|14|TRBJ1-1|TRBV18|-
CASSPTGFNTEAFF
TGTGCCAGCTCACCGACAGGGTTTAACACTGAAGCTTTCTTT
>TRBD1|14|TRBJ2-7|TRBV6-1|-
CASSGGTGWYEQYF
TGTGCCAGCAGTGGCGGGACAGGGTGGTACGAGCAGTACTTC
>-|14|TRBJ2-3|TRBV30|-
CAWSGGPSTDTQYF
TGTGCCTGGAGTGGGGGGCCAAGCACAGATACGCAGTATTTT
>TRBD2|15|TRBJ2-7|TRBV5-1|few
CASSLGSGGAYEQYF
TGCGCCAGCAGCTTGGGCAGCGGGGGGGCCTACGAGCAGTACTTC
>-|13|TRBJ1-5|TRBV29-1|-
CSVSTGSGQPQHF
TGCAGCGTGTCAACAGGGAGCGGTCAGCCCCAGCATTTT
>TRBD1|16|TRBJ2-2|TRBV7-6|-
CASGIQGNTNTGELFF
TGTGCCAGCGGAATACAGGGGAACACGAACACCGGGGAGCTGTTTTTT
>-|16|TRBJ2-2|TRBV5-8|-
CASSLAGWGGTGELFF
TGTGCCAGCAGCTTGGCCGGTTGGGGAGGAACCGGGGAGCTGTTTTTT
>TRBD2|15|TRBJ2-5|TRBV18|few
CASSPTSGGQETQYF
TGTGCCAGCTCACCGACTAGCGGGGGGCAAGAGACCCAGTACTTC
>-|15|TRBJ2-6|TRBV5-4|-
CASSLRDSGANVLTF
TGTGCCAGCAGCCTCCGGGACTCTGGGGCCAACGTCCTGACTTTC
>TRBD1|15|TRBJ1-2|TRBV7-9|-
CASSPPNRGPGGYTF
TGTGCCAGCAGCCCCCCGAACAGGGGGCCGGGTGGCTACACCTTC
>-|14|TRBJ1-2|TRBV2|few
CASSLDRTNYGYTF
TGTGCCAGCAGTCTCGACAGGACTAACTATGGCTACACCTTC
>TRBD1|15|TRBJ1-5|TRBV6-5|few
CASSARTGGHQPQHF
TGTGCCAGCAGTGCCCGGACAGGGGGGCATCAGCCCCAGCATTTT
>TRBD2|14|TRBJ2-7|TRBV7-9|-
CASSPIAGDYEQYF
TGTGCCAGCAGCCCTATAGCGGGGGACTACGAGCAGTACTTC
>-|13|TRBJ1-1|TRBV2|-
CASKPFRDTEAFF
TGTGCCAGCAAGCCGTTCCGGGACACTGAAGCTTTCTTT
>-|13|TRBJ1-2|TRBV11-2|-
CASSADSNYGYTF
TGTGCCAGCAGCGCCGACAGTAACTATGGCTACACCTTC
>TRBD2|17|TRBJ2-2|TRBV10-3|few
CAISEGLAGGPTGELFF
TGTGCCATCAGTGAGGGACTAGCGGGAGGGCCGACCGGGGAGCTGTTTTTT
>-|10|TRBJ1-3|TRBV7-9|few
CASSLLDTVF
TGTGCCAGCAGCCTATTAGACACCGTGTTT
>TRBD1|14|TRBJ1-2|TRBV6-1|-
CASRTGTGSYGYTF
TGTGCCAGCCGGACCGGGACAGGTTCATATGGCTACACCTTC
>TRBD2|15|TRBJ2-7|TRBV6-1|few
CASSEALGLAGEKYF
TGTGCCAGCAGTGAAGCCCTCGGACTAGCGGGGGAAAAGTACTTC
>-|14|TRBJ2-5|TRBV7-9|few
CASSSQGRQETQYF
TGTGCCAGCAGCTCTCAGGGAAGACAAGAGACCCAGTACTTC
>-|14|TRBJ1-1|TRBV5-6|few
CASSRHRVHGEAFF
TGTGCCAGCAGCCGGCACAGGGTTCACGGGGAAGCTTTCTTT
>TRBD1|16|TRBJ1-1|TRBV19|-
CASSPGTGGKDTEAFF
TGTGCCAGTAGTCCCGGGACAGGGGGCAAGGACACTGAAGCTTTCTTT
>-|12|TRBJ2-7|TRBV2|-
CASRETNYEQYF
TGTGCCAGCAGGGAAACTAACTACGAGCAGTACTTC
>-|14|TRBJ2-5|TRBV9|-
CASSADSNQETQYF
TGTGCCAGCAGCGCCGACAGCAACCAAGAGACCCAGTACTTC